This is a list of T cell receptor beta chains from one sample in a study of T cells after yellow fever vaccination. TCRdb redid the calling of the 5' RACE reads with MiXCR, one entry per CDR3 protein. The profile shows hundreds of thousands of distinct CDR3 sequences, 15% to 20% of them singletons. The source material was PBMCs, sampled 15 days after the yellow fever booster vaccination. These receptors all stem from a man aged 30 to 45 who received the YFV17D yellow fever vaccine. Each CDR3 is given with its conserved first and last residue. A D gene is named only where the DNA matches it firmly. Clone size appears in some rows only: once, few, many, or a class for an expanded clone.

.,15,.,TRBV6-1,TRBJ2-5,CASTELVGGHGTQYF,TGTGCCAGCACGGAATTGGTAGGAGGGCATGGGACCCAGTACTTC
.,12,.,TRBV28,TRBJ2-3,CASRGSGNTQYF,TGTGCCAGCAGGGGATCGGGAAATACGCAGTATTTT
.,16,TRBD2,TRBV28,TRBJ2-1,CASMESSGRRSNEQFF,TGTGCCAGCATGGAATCTAGCGGGAGGAGGTCCAATGAGCAGTTCTTC
.,15,.,TRBV30,TRBJ2-7,CAWSYPTATIYEQYF,TGTGCCTGGAGTTACCCGACAGCGACTATCTACGAGCAGTACTTC
.,15,.,TRBV21-1,TRBJ1-4,CASIGRRTTNEKLFF,TGTGCCAGCATTGGACGGCGGACAACTAATGAAAAACTGTTTTTT
.,12,.,TRBV3-1,TRBJ2-7,CASGTLSYEQYF,TGTGCCAGCGGGACTCTCTCCTACGAGCAGTACTTC
.,15,TRBD1,TRBV6-1,TRBJ2-3,CASSPGSQGAYTQYF,TGTGCCAGCAGTCCCGGGAGTCAGGGGGCTTATACGCAGTATTTT
many,13,.,TRBV27,TRBJ1-5,CASSQRVGQPQHF,TGTGCCAGCAGTCAGAGGGTAGGCCAGCCCCAGCATTTT
.,15,.,TRBV5-1,TRBJ2-1,CASSLGGERYNEQFF,TGCGCCAGCAGCTTGGGGGGGGAGAGGTACAATGAGCAGTTCTTC
.,15,.,TRBV6-5,TRBJ2-5,CASSWADGTRETQYF,TGTGCCAGCAGTTGGGCGGACGGAACGAGAGAGACCCAGTACTTC
.,12,.,TRBV12-3/TRBV12-4,TRBJ2-2,CASSTGPGELFF,TGTGCCAGCAGTACAGGCCCCGGGGAGCTGTTTTTT
few,14,.,TRBV20-1,TRBJ1-2,CSARGSPGNSGYTF,TGCAGTGCTAGAGGGTCTCCGGGGAACAGTGGCTACACCTTC
.,15,TRBD1,TRBV15,TRBJ2-5,CATSSDGQAQETQYF,TGTGCCACCAGCTCAGACGGACAGGCGCAAGAGACCCAGTACTTC
.,16,TRBD2,TRBV3-1,TRBJ2-1,CASSRVLAGGGNEQFF,TGTGCCAGCAGCCGAGTCCTAGCGGGAGGGGGCAATGAGCAGTTCTTC
.,15,TRBD1,TRBV6-1,TRBJ1-2,CASSPGTGPNYGYTF,TGTGCCAGCAGCCCCGGGACAGGGCCGAACTATGGCTACACCTTC
few,14,TRBD2,TRBV12-3/TRBV12-4,TRBJ2-3,CASGSGTGGYTQYF,TGTGCCAGCGGTAGCGGGACCGGGGGATATACGCAGTATTTT
once,14,.,TRBV30,TRBJ2-7,CAWSVGSQGREQYF,TGTGCCTGGAGTGTAGGTTCTCAGGGGCGCGAGCAGTACTTC
few,16,TRBD2,TRBV6-2/TRBV6-3,TRBJ2-1,CASSYGPRWTSNEQFF,TGTGCCAGCAGTTACGGGCCCCGTTGGACTAGCAATGAGCAGTTCTTC
.,18,TRBD2,TRBV19,TRBJ2-1,CASSITPLAGGSYNEQFF,TGTGCCAGTAGTATAACCCCTCTAGCGGGAGGCTCCTACAATGAGCAGTTCTTC
.,14,.,TRBV6-2/TRBV6-3,TRBJ2-7,CASSTRTVPYEQYF,TGTGCCAGCAGTACTAGGACAGTCCCCTACGAGCAGTACTTC
many,15,.,TRBV20-1,TRBJ2-3,CSAREGGQITDTQYF,TGCAGTGCTAGAGAGGGGGGACAGATCACAGATACGCAGTATTTT
.,13,.,TRBV6-1,TRBJ2-3,CASTGGFTDTQYF,TGTGCCAGCACCGGCGGCTTCACAGATACGCAGTATTTT
few,13,.,TRBV25-1,TRBJ2-1,CASSSRAGNEQFF,TGTGCCAGCAGCTCGAGGGCGGGTAATGAGCAGTTCTTC
.,17,TRBD2,TRBV25-1,TRBJ2-5,CASSEWRPSGTQETQYF,TGTGCCAGCAGTGAATGGAGGCCTAGCGGGACGCAAGAGACCCAGTACTTC
few,17,TRBD2,TRBV5-1,TRBJ2-7,CASSLVGLAEGAYEQYF,TGCGCCAGCAGCTTGGTCGGACTAGCGGAGGGGGCCTACGAGCAGTACTTC
few,13,.,TRBV3-1,TRBJ2-5,CASSQGVLETQYF,TGTGCCAGCAGCCAAGGGGTACTGGAGACCCAGTACTTC
few,13,.,TRBV20-1,TRBJ1-3,CSARDIAGNTIYF,TGCAGTGCTAGAGATATCGCTGGAAACACCATATATTTT
.,16,.,TRBV18,TRBJ2-3,CASSPQGTTSTDTQYF,TGTGCCAGCTCACCCCAGGGGACCACTAGCACAGATACGCAGTATTTT
few,13,TRBD2,TRBV2,TRBJ2-1,CASTSGSYNEQFF,TGTGCCAGCACTAGCGGTTCCTACAATGAGCAGTTCTTC
few,13,.,TRBV11-1,TRBJ2-3,CASSLAGIDTQYF,TGTGCCAGCAGCTTGGCAGGGATAGATACGCAGTATTTT
.,15,TRBD1,TRBV9,TRBJ2-7,CASSPGTAYSYEQYF,TGTGCCAGCAGCCCCGGGACAGCATATTCCTACGAGCAGTACTTC
.,15,.,TRBV7-8,TRBJ2-5,CASSFTPGNQETQYF,TGTGCCAGCAGCTTTACCCCCGGAAACCAAGAGACCCAGTACTTC
.,11,.,TRBV28,TRBJ2-7,CASTEAYEQYF,TGTGCCAGCACAGAGGCCTACGAGCAGTACTTC
once,14,.,TRBV20-1,TRBJ2-1,CSAKVVSSYNEQFF,TGCAGTGCTAAGGTGGTTAGCTCCTACAATGAGCAGTTCTTC
few,14,.,TRBV6-5,TRBJ1-4,CASSLGGINEKLFF,TGTGCCAGCAGTTTAGGGGGTATTAATGAAAAACTGTTTTTT
few,15,.,TRBV5-1,TRBJ2-7,CASSLGGSATYEQYF,TGCGCCAGCAGCCTGGGGGGCAGCGCAACCTACGAGCAGTACTTC
.,15,TRBD2,TRBV7-9,TRBJ2-1,CASSWLAGGGNEQFF,TGTGCCAGCAGCTGGCTAGCGGGAGGCGGCAATGAGCAGTTCTTC
many,13,.,TRBV20-1,TRBJ1-3,CSARGSSGNTIYF,TGCAGTGCTAGAGGCTCCTCTGGAAACACCATATATTTT
few,12,.,TRBV7-2,TRBJ2-5,CASSLSYETQYF,TGTGCCAGCAGCTTAAGTTATGAGACCCAGTACTTC
.,14,TRBD2,TRBV12-3/TRBV12-4,TRBJ2-1,CASSFSGRTNEQFF,TGTGCCAGCAGCTTTAGCGGGAGGACCAATGAGCAGTTCTTC